This T cell receptor (beta chain) is from a study of shared clonotypes between healthy human individuals. General study findings and limits: Clonotypes shared by all four donors outscored non-shared clonotypes in generation probability. Generally, estimated richness proved larger in naive subsets than it did in memory subsets.

About this clone: Antigen: not known.

None of the donors, who were healthy HIV-negative adults, had recently had acute infections or vaccinations. Template for every sorted-subset replicate PCR totaled about 0.2 ug DNA, 25,000 to 35,000 T cell genomes. TCRdb's table, derived via immunoSEQ multiplex PCR, lists solely in-frame clones and lacks some. The table records roughly 2.5 million clones, just over 90% of them present only once. The material sequenced was naive CD4+ T cells sorted from blood. Subset defined: CD45RA+ positively selected. This TCR derives from a man between 18 and 35 years old in good health.

The CDR3, as DNA: TGTGCCAGCTCTCATGGGGGGGCGGCCTCCTACGAGCAGTACTTC. This gives the protein CASSHGGAASYEQYF. V is TRBV27 and J is TRBJ2-7; D might be TRBD2 (7 bases). Trimming shortened V by 8 bases and J by 0 bases, and 17 bases separated the two germline ends. From germline, CDR1 is MNHEY and CDR2 SMNVEV (reference sequence). The CDR3 consists of 15 residues.